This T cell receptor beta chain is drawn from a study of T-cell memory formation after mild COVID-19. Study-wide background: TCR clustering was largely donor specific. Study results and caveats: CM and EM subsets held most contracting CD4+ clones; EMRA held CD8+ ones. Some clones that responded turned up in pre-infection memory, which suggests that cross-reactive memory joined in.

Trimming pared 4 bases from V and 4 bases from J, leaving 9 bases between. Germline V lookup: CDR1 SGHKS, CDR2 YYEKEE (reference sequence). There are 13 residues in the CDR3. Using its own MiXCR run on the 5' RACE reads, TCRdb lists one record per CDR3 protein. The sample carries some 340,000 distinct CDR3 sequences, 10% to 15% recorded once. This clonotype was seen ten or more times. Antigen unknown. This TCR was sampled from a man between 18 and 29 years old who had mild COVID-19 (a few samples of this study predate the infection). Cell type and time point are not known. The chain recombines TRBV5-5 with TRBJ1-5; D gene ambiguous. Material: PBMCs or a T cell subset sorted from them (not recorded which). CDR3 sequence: CASSNGENQPQHF. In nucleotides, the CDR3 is TGTGCCAGCAGCAACGGAGAAAATCAGCCCCAGCATTTT.